One sample yielded the 2 T cell receptor beta chains listed below, sequenced in a study of post-analysis software for immune sequencing data. General observations from the study: Included in a set of roughly five TRBV segments more frequent in patients than controls were TRBV5-6, TRBV5-1 and TRBV20-1.

Built from TCR beta cDNA, the libraries had unique molecular identifiers in them. MiXCR, run by TCRdb on the PCR reads, gives a single entry per CDR3 protein. Of 750,000 to 900,000 distinct CDR3 sequences listed, around 45% are singletons. Their cognate antigens are unknown. Sequencing input: blood. These receptor sequences come from a girl aged 5-17 years with multiple sclerosis.

The chain joins TRBV5-6 to TRBJ1-5; 10 bases are shared with TRBD1. There are 14 residues in the CDR3. From germline, CDR1 is SGHDT and CDR2 YYEEEE. Unmatched junction bases numbered 2, after V lost 2 bases and J lost 6 bases. The CDR3 here is CASSFGDRGQPQHF. In DNA form, the CDR3 reads TGTGCCAGCAGCTTCGGGGACAGGGGTCAGCCCCAGCATTTT.

This chain links TRBV29-1 with TRBJ2-1; D is undetermined. The DNA end is more similar to TRBJ2-7, so the J call may be wrong. Germline values: CDR1 SQVTM, CDR2 ANQGSEA. CDR3 length equals 11 residues. The CDR3 DNA sequence: TGCAGCGTTGACCGCTACAATGAGCAGTACTTC. Translated: CSVDRYNEQYF.